This TCR beta chain was obtained from a study of T cells in localized non-small cell lung cancer (dated by TCRdb to about 2020). Study-wide context: The study examined T cell repertoires in a few hundred patients with early-stage NSCLC and compared tumors with uninvolved tumor-adjacent lungs. The cohort was made up of 200 to 250 treatment-naive NSCLC patients whose localized lung tumors had been resected. A mean age of roughly 66 years was recorded for the NSCLC patients, of whom approximately 130 were male and some 100 were female.

What the work shows at the level of the full study, not this receptor alone: Because of the exploratory design, TCR variables were selected using unadjusted p-values without false-discovery rate correction. Because multi-region sequencing of the tumors was not done, intratumor heterogeneity could not be ruled out. Higher blood T cell density associated with longer overall survival, while higher adjacent-lung clonality associated with shorter survival. Uninvolved tumor-adjacent lung showed the highest T cell clonality, higher than tumor, which suggests more focused antigenic responses in the adjacent lung. A median of roughly 58 of the top 100 tumor clones were detected in paired uninvolved adjacent lung, and 25 to 35 of these tumor clones were also found among the top 100 clones of the paired uninvolved adjacent lung.

At diagnosis, peripheral blood, uninvolved tumor-adjacent lung and tumor were collected and were preserved as a mix of fresh-frozen and FFPE material. This clone counts as medium-sized (0.01 to 0.1%). No antigen is known for it. Per-base qualities were not stored, and no clone one base away is much larger. CDR1 and CDR2 (MNHGY, SAAAGT) derive from the germline V gene. Trimming removed 5 bases from V and 10 bases from J; the gene matches leave 10 bases unexplained. The CDR3 covers 13 residues, taking in both the cysteine and the phenylalanine. The retained sequence is limited to the CDR3, 39 bases, with the frame set at the first base. TCR beta CDR3 regions were sequenced from DNA using the immunoSEQ Assay. The authors processed their data as follows. To compute T cell density, TCR beta template counts were normalized to usable DNA, which was estimated by amplifying housekeeping genes. Richness was estimated with the preseqR package, extrapolating to 400,000 templates for PBMC samples and 120,000 templates for tissue samples. Clonality was defined as one minus Pielou's evenness. Differential abundance testing on productive amino-acid clonotypes, with a minimum total count of 5 and an alpha of 0.1, was used to identify tissue-enriched TCRs. Repertoire overlap between compartments was quantified with the Jaccard Index and Morisita Overlap Index. GLIPH clustered TCR beta CDR3s with public tetramer-defined viral CDR3s; viral motifs required at least three viral sequences plus V-gene enrichment. Imported from immuneACCESS, the table was reduced by TCRdb to in-frame sequences with V and J called. These copies leave out some clones; in studies compared against another copy, an unresolved V gene accounts for under half, and the cause of the remainder is not known. D and trimming come from the DNA, and the V and J calls and clone size come from that table. The sample data list roughly 4,700 clones, and around 21% of these were observed just once. The ten largest make up 5.2% of the sample.

Sequenced material: lung tumor tissue, taken before any cancer treatment. The chain was built from TRBV6-8 and TRBJ1-1; 7 bases in the middle match TRBD1. The sequence came from a female donor of 60 years or more with stage I lung adenocarcinoma. This receptor carries the CDR3 CASSETQQGRAFF. In nucleotides, the sequence is TGTGCCAGCAGTGAGACCCAACAGGGGCGAGCTTTCTTT.